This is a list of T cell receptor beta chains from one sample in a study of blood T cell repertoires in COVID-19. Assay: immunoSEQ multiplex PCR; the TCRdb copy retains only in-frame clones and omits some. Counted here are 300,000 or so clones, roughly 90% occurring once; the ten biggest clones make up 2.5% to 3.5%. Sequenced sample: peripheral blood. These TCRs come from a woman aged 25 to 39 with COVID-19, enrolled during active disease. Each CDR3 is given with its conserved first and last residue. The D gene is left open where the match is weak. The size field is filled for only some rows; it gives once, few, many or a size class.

TGTGCCTGGGGGGCAGGGGGCAACACTGAAGCTTTCTTT | CAWGAGGNTEAFF | TRBV30 | TRBD1 | - | TRBJ1-1
TGTGCCAGCAGTGTGGCTAGCGGGAGGGCCGGTAGTAGAGATACGCAGTATTTT | CASSVASGRAGSRDTQYF | TRBV2 | TRBD2 | - | TRBJ2-3
TGCGCCAGCAGCTTAGGACAGAACACTGAAGCTTTCTTT | CASSLGQNTEAFF | TRBV4-1 | - | - | TRBJ1-1
TGTGCCAGCAGCCTAACAGGGGCGAACACCGGGGAGCTGTTTTTT | CASSLTGANTGELFF | TRBV6-6 | TRBD1 | - | TRBJ2-2
TGTGCCAGTAGTATAGTGGGAGTAATCCCTTACGAGCAGTACTTC | CASSIVGVIPYEQYF | TRBV19 | - | - | TRBJ2-7
TGCGCCAGCAGCAACCCGACAGGGGGCGGTGAGCAGTTCTTC | CASSNPTGGGEQFF | TRBV5-1 | TRBD1 | - | TRBJ2-1
TGTGCCTGGAGTGTGGGGACAGGGGGTCGAGACACTGAAGCTTTCTTT | CAWSVGTGGRDTEAFF | TRBV30 | TRBD1 | - | TRBJ1-1
TGTGCCAGCAGTCCATTGACAGGGGCACCCTACGAGCAGTACTTC | CASSPLTGAPYEQYF | TRBV6-5 | TRBD1 | - | TRBJ2-7
TGTGCCAGCAGCCAGGGCCAGTTGAACACTGAAGCTTTCTTT | CASSQGQLNTEAFF | TRBV3-1/TRBV3-2 | - | once | TRBJ1-1
TGTGCCAGTGCCGGGACTATGAGCACAGATACGCAGTATTTT | CASAGTMSTDTQYF | TRBV2 | TRBD2 | - | TRBJ2-3
TGTGCCAGCAGCTTAGCCCCGACGGGAAGCACAGATACGCAGTATTTT | CASSLAPTGSTDTQYF | TRBV7-2 | - | - | TRBJ2-3
TGTGCCAGCAGTCTTCAAGCGGGAGAGGGGGGTTACGAGCAGTACTTC | CASSLQAGEGGYEQYF | TRBV2 | TRBD2 | few | TRBJ2-7
TGTGCCAGCAGCGTAGAAGGCAGGACAAGCTCCTACAATGAGCAGTTCTTC | CASSVEGRTSSYNEQFF | TRBV9 | - | - | TRBJ2-1
TGCGCCAGCAGCTTGCTTAGGGCGGGGGACACTGAAGCTTTCTTT | CASSLLRAGDTEAFF | TRBV5-1 | - | once | TRBJ1-1
TGTGCCAGCAGCTTAGGAACGCGTGAGCAGTTCTTC | CASSLGTREQFF | TRBV7-9 | - | - | TRBJ2-1
TGTGCCACCAGCAGAGATTCTCAACAGGGTAGGGCCGGGGACACTGAAGCTTTCTTT | CATSRDSQQGRAGDTEAFF | TRBV15 | - | - | TRBJ1-1
TGTGCCAGCAGCTTAGACGACAATGAGCAGTTCTTC | CASSLDDNEQFF | TRBV11-3 | - | - | TRBJ2-1
TGTGCCAGCAGTTGGACCGGGACAAGGAACACTGAAGCTTTCTTT | CASSWTGTRNTEAFF | TRBV27 | - | once | TRBJ1-1
TGTGCCAGCAGCGGCACCACTAGCGGGAGGGCCCGTTCCTACGAGCAGTACTTC | CASSGTTSGRARSYEQYF | TRBV9 | TRBD2 | few | TRBJ2-7
TGTGCCAGCAGCTTGGGAGGGACTTCAGGGGGCTACACCTTC | CASSLGGTSGGYTF | TRBV7-2 | - | - | TRBJ1-2
TGTGCCAGCAGCCTACAGGGGATCACCTACAATGAGCAGTTCTTC | CASSLQGITYNEQFF | TRBV11-2 | TRBD1 | - | TRBJ2-1
TGTGCCAGTAGTATAAGACGAGGCGGAAGCTCCTACGAGCAGTACTTC | CASSIRRGGSSYEQYF | TRBV19 | - | - | TRBJ2-7
TGTGCCAGCAGCCGCGGGACTACCACTAATGAGCAGTTCTTC | CASSRGTTTNEQFF | TRBV6-5 | TRBD2 | - | TRBJ2-1
TGTGCCAGCAGCTTGGCTAAGGGACAGGGGTTTCAAGAGACCCAGTACTTC | CASSLAKGQGFQETQYF | TRBV5-6 | TRBD1 | - | TRBJ2-5
TGTGCCAGCAGTTTATCTAAGGGACAGGGGGTTTACGAGCAGTACTTC | CASSLSKGQGVYEQYF | TRBV27 | TRBD1 | once | TRBJ2-7
TGTTCCTACCGGGACTACGAGCAGTACTTC | CSYRDYEQYF | TRBV2 | - | - | TRBJ2-7